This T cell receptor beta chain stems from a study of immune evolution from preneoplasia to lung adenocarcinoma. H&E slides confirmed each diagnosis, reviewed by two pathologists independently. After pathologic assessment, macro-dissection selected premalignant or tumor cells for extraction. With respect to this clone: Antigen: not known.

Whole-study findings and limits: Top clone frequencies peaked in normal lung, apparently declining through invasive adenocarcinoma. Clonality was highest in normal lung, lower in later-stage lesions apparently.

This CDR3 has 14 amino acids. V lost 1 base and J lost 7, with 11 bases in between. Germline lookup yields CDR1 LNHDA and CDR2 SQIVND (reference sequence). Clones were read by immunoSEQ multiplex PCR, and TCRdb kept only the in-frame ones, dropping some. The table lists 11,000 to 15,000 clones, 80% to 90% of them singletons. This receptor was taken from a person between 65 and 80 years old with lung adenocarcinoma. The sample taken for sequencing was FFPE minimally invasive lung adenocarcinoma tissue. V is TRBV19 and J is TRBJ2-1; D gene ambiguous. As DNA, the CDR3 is TGTGCCAGTAGTATAGGTCAAAACGGGAATGAGCAGTTCTTC. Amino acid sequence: CASSIGQNGNEQFF.